A selection of T cell receptor beta chains follows, all from one sample in a study of T-cell reconstitution after alpha-beta-depleted transplantation in children. TCRdb re-called the PCR reads with MiXCR, one entry per CDR3 protein. The sample lists some 530,000 distinct CDR3 sequences, roughly an eighth seen once, with around 6.1% in the top ten. The material sequenced was PBMCs from the stem cell graft donor, taken from the stem cell graft. The source is a human donor who donated a stem cell graft to a child with combined immunodeficiency. Both conserved end residues are part of each CDR3. D genes are given only for firm matches. Size is omitted from some rows. Given values are once, few, many or a class for expanded clones.

CDR3 protein	CDR3 DNA	V gene	clone size	J gene	D gene
CASSKAQEQRRSVKTYEQYF	TGTGCCAGCAGCAAAGCCCAAGAGCAGCGGAGAAGCGTAAAGACCTACGAGCAGTACTTC	TRBV21-1	few	TRBJ2-7	-
CASSLVKRGAPYNEQFF	TGTGCCAGCAGTTTAGTTAAGCGGGGGGCACCCTACAATGAGCAGTTCTTC	TRBV28	few	TRBJ2-1	TRBD2
CSVEPSDEQFF	TGCAGCGTTGAGCCCTCCGATGAGCAGTTCTTC	TRBV29-1	-	TRBJ2-1	-
CASSPQGGAGNNEQFF	TGTGCCAGCTCACCACAAGGGGGCGCAGGGAACAATGAGCAGTTCTTC	TRBV18	few	TRBJ2-1	TRBD1
CASSHTGDPYEQYF	TGCGCCAGCAGCCATACAGGGGATCCCTACGAGCAGTACTTC	TRBV4-1	few	TRBJ2-7	TRBD1
CASSLTLADNEQFF	TGTGCCAGCAGCTTGACCCTAGCGGACAATGAGCAGTTCTTC	TRBV5-4	few	TRBJ2-1	TRBD2
CASRGWAGLYEQYF	TGTGCCAGCAGAGGCTGGGCAGGGCTCTACGAGCAGTACTTC	TRBV28	-	TRBJ2-7	-
CASSLGSASEELFF	TGCGCCAGCAGCTTGGGGTCTGCCTCGGAGGAGCTGTTTTTT	TRBV5-1	few	TRBJ2-2	-
CASSPQGQFYEQYF	TGTGCCAGCTCACCGCAAGGACAGTTCTACGAGCAGTACTTC	TRBV18	-	TRBJ2-7	-
CASSLVGLAGNEQFF	TGTGCCAGCAGCCTTGTGGGACTAGCGGGGAATGAGCAGTTCTTC	TRBV7-2	many	TRBJ2-1	TRBD2
CASSYQRSYEQYF	TGTGCCAGCAGTTACCAACGCTCCTACGAGCAGTACTTC	TRBV6-5	many	TRBJ2-7	-